The text below deals with one T cell receptor beta chain. Germline V gives CDR1 SGHTA, CDR2 FQGTGA. V was clipped by 5 bases and J by 1 base, with 12 bases between them. CDR3 length: 16 residues. This entry is derived from a study of OX40 agonist ivuxolimab in advanced cancers. The protocol was immunoSEQ multiplex PCR, while the TCRdb copy is restricted to in-frame clones and leaves out a portion. Among under 150,000 clones listed, over 75% were seen once. This TCR derives from an adult with an advanced solid tumor such as melanoma, head and neck, liver or kidney cancer. Sequencing used CD4+ or CD8+ T cells sorted from blood, obtained in a trial of the OX40 agonist ivuxolimab. The genes are TRBV7-3 and TRBJ2-6; D might be TRBD1 (6 bases). The CDR3 is CASSPGGGSGANVLTF. As DNA, the CDR3 is TGTGCCAGCAGCCCTGGGGGCGGATCTGGGGCCAACGTCCTGACTTTC.